These T cell receptor beta chains were read from a single sample in a study of blood T cell repertoires in COVID-19. Using immunoSEQ multiplex PCR, the repertoire was profiled, and TCRdb retains in-frame clones only, with some absent. The sample holds fewer than 250,000 clones; nearly 95% are singletons and the top ten take roughly 0.89%. The source material was peripheral blood. Receptors were obtained from a man aged 25 to 40 with COVID-19, enrolled during active disease. Each CDR3 is given with its conserved first and last residue. Each record gives: V gene, clone size, J gene, D gene, CDR3 DNA, CDR3 protein. The D gene is left open where the match is weak. For some rows the clone size is stated as once, few or many, or as a class when expanded; others skip it.

V gene: TRBV18
clone size: .
J gene: TRBJ1-2
D gene: TRBD1
CDR3 DNA: TGTGCCAGCTCACCAGGCCAGGGGGCTAACTATGGCTACACCTTC
CDR3 protein: CASSPGQGANYGYTF

V gene: TRBV5-6
clone size: .
J gene: TRBJ2-5
D gene: TRBD2
CDR3 DNA: TGTGCCAGCAGCAGTCTAGCGGGGGCAACCCAAGAGACCCAGTACTTC
CDR3 protein: CASSSLAGATQETQYF

V gene: TRBV5-1
clone size: .
J gene: TRBJ2-5
D gene: TRBD1
CDR3 DNA: TGCGCCAGCAGCGAAGGGACAGGGCCCCAAGAGACCCAGTACTTC
CDR3 protein: CASSEGTGPQETQYF

V gene: TRBV6-5
clone size: .
J gene: TRBJ2-1
D gene: .
CDR3 DNA: TGTGCCAGCAGTTCCGGACTGAGCTCCTACAATGAGCAGTTCTTC
CDR3 protein: CASSSGLSSYNEQFF

V gene: TRBV11-1
clone size: .
J gene: TRBJ2-1
D gene: .
CDR3 DNA: TGTGCCAGCAGCTTAGCCCCGGCGGGGACCCCCTACAATGAGCAGTTCTTC
CDR3 protein: CASSLAPAGTPYNEQFF

V gene: TRBV12-3/TRBV12-4
clone size: .
J gene: TRBJ2-5
D gene: .
CDR3 DNA: TGTGCCAGCCTGGACAGAAATGAAGAGACCCAGTACTTC
CDR3 protein: CASLDRNEETQYF

V gene: TRBV13
clone size: few
J gene: TRBJ1-2
D gene: .
CDR3 DNA: TGTGCCAGCAGCTCCTTTTGGACAGAGCCTAACTATGGCTACACCTTC
CDR3 protein: CASSSFWTEPNYGYTF

V gene: TRBV27
clone size: .
J gene: TRBJ2-7
D gene: .
CDR3 DNA: TGTGCCAGCAGTTCTTGGACTGGGAACGAGCAGTACTTC
CDR3 protein: CASSSWTGNEQYF

V gene: TRBV4-1
clone size: .
J gene: TRBJ2-1
D gene: .
CDR3 DNA: TGCGCCAGCAGCCCAGCCCCCCAGGGCTGGCAGTTCTTC
CDR3 protein: CASSPAPQGWQFF

V gene: TRBV14
clone size: .
J gene: TRBJ2-2
D gene: .
CDR3 DNA: TGTGCCAGCAGCCAAGATTTGTTAGCCGGGGAGCTGTTTTTT
CDR3 protein: CASSQDLLAGELFF

V gene: TRBV6-4
clone size: .
J gene: TRBJ2-7
D gene: .
CDR3 DNA: TGTGCCAGCAGCCCCTCAGGGGAGGGCGTGCAGTACTTC
CDR3 protein: CASSPSGEGVQYF

V gene: TRBV5-1
clone size: .
J gene: TRBJ1-1
D gene: .
CDR3 DNA: TGCGCCAGCAGCCCGGGCGGGACTGTGAACACTGAAGCTTTCTTT
CDR3 protein: CASSPGGTVNTEAFF

V gene: TRBV18
clone size: .
J gene: TRBJ1-1
D gene: TRBD1
CDR3 DNA: TGTGCCAGCTCACCCAGGGGGCGCATGGCTGAAGCTTTCTTT
CDR3 protein: CASSPRGRMAEAFF

V gene: TRBV10-3
clone size: .
J gene: TRBJ1-5
D gene: .
CDR3 DNA: TGTGCCATCAGTCCCCCCGGTCAGCCCCAGCATTTT
CDR3 protein: CAISPPGQPQHF

V gene: TRBV12-5
clone size: .
J gene: TRBJ1-5
D gene: TRBD1
CDR3 DNA: TGTGCTAGTGGTTCCGGACAGGGGGCTTTTCAGCCCCAGCATTTT
CDR3 protein: CASGSGQGAFQPQHF

V gene: TRBV7-9
clone size: .
J gene: TRBJ2-5
D gene: .
CDR3 DNA: TGTGCCAGCAGCTTAGCGCGGGTAGGGCAGGGGAACCAAGAGACCCAGTACTTC
CDR3 protein: CASSLARVGQGNQETQYF

V gene: TRBV7-2
clone size: few
J gene: TRBJ2-5
D gene: TRBD2
CDR3 DNA: TGTGCCAGCAGCTCAGGGAGCGGGGGGGCTTTGGAGACCCAGTACTTC
CDR3 protein: CASSSGSGGALETQYF

V gene: TRBV2
clone size: .
J gene: TRBJ2-3
D gene: .
CDR3 DNA: TGTGCCAGCAGTGAAGGTGGGGGGTCGGATACGCAGTATTTT
CDR3 protein: CASSEGGGSDTQYF

V gene: TRBV10-1
clone size: .
J gene: TRBJ1-1
D gene: TRBD1
CDR3 DNA: TGCGCCAGCAGTGAGGAGGGACAGGCCGGTAACACTGAAACTTTCTTT
CDR3 protein: CASSEEGQAGNTETFF

V gene: TRBV13
clone size: .
J gene: TRBJ1-2
D gene: TRBD1
CDR3 DNA: TGTGCCAGCAGCTTAGGGCGGACAGGGAGCTACACCTTC
CDR3 protein: CASSLGRTGSYTF

V gene: TRBV10-3
clone size: .
J gene: TRBJ2-7
D gene: .
CDR3 DNA: TGTGCCATCAGTGGGGAGCCAGCTACCTACGAGCAGTACTTC
CDR3 protein: CAISGEPATYEQYF

V gene: TRBV2
clone size: .
J gene: TRBJ2-5
D gene: TRBD2
CDR3 DNA: TGTGCCAGCAGTTTAGCGGGGGGGGATGAGACCCAGTACTTC
CDR3 protein: CASSLAGGDETQYF

V gene: TRBV10-3
clone size: .
J gene: TRBJ2-2
D gene: TRBD2
CDR3 DNA: TGTGCCATCAGAGCGGGGGAGAACACCGGGGAGCTGTTTTTT
CDR3 protein: CAIRAGENTGELFF

V gene: TRBV5-1
clone size: .
J gene: TRBJ1-1
D gene: TRBD1
CDR3 DNA: TGCGCCAGCAGCTCGAGACAGGGGGCGAACACTGAAGCTTTCTTT
CDR3 protein: CASSSRQGANTEAFF

V gene: TRBV15
clone size: .
J gene: TRBJ1-5
D gene: .
CDR3 DNA: TGTGCCACCAGCAGAGGACGTGGCGGGGGGGATCAGCCCCAGCATTTT
CDR3 protein: CATSRGRGGGDQPQHF

V gene: TRBV7-9
clone size: .
J gene: TRBJ1-1
D gene: .
CDR3 DNA: TGTGCCAGCAGCTTAGACGGGGGGAGGAACACTGAAGCTTTCTTT
CDR3 protein: CASSLDGGRNTEAFF